The 10 T cell receptor beta chains presented below share a single source sample, sequenced in a study of T cell responses to AZD1222 COVID-19 vaccine. Only in-frame clones appear in the TCRdb table, and some are missing; sequencing was by immunoSEQ multiplex PCR. The repertoire includes approximately 190,000 clones, 85% to 95% of them detected once, and 1% to 1.5% sits in the top ten. Sequencing used peripheral blood, obtained on day 0 of AZD1222 vaccination. These receptors all come from an adult in good health.

The sample holds one count of this clone. V usage is TRBV18 and J usage is TRBJ1-2; maybe TRBD1 (5 bases). This CDR3 spans 13 amino acids. Trimming left V 3 bases short and J 8 bases short, with 13 bases between. Germline assignment: CDR1 KGHSH and CDR2 LQKENI. The CDR3 loop reads CASSPGQVKGYTF. DNA of the CDR3: TGTGCCAGCTCACCCGGACAAGTGAAGGGCTACACCTTC.

This clone showed up just once. The rearrangement joins TRBV29-1 to TRBJ1-3; D not resolved. Germline lookup yields CDR1 SQVTM and CDR2 ANQGSEA. The CDR3 extends over 13 amino acids. Trimming took 7 bases from V and 1 from J, leaving 11 bases between them. The CDR3 DNA reads as TGCAGCGGGACGGCGGTGTCTGGAAACACCATATATTTT. Translated, it gives CSGTAVSGNTIYF.

The rearrangement links TRBV19 to TRBJ1-2; D is ambiguous. V was pared by 7 bases and J by 6 bases, with 15 bases between. Germline V CDR1 and CDR2: LNHDA, SQIVND (reference sequence). The CDR3 runs 13 residues. In nucleotides, the CDR3 is TGTGCCAGTAAATGGACCCGGGAGGATGGCTACACCTTC. Amino acid sequence: CASKWTREDGYTF.

The chain combines TRBV28 with TRBJ1-5, with a tentative D call TRBD1 (6 bases). The CDR3 has 16 amino acids. V lost 10 bases and J lost 7, with 26 bases in between. Germline CDR1 is MDHEN and CDR2 is SYDVKM. DNA for the CDR3: TGTGCCATCTTACTAGGGGGTTTGGGGCAAAGACAGCCCCAGCATTTT. Protein: CAILLGGLGQRQPQHF.

The V gene is TRBV5-1, the J gene TRBJ2-1; 11 nucleotides match TRBD2. The J segment lost 0 bases and the V segment lost 4 bases, leaving 6 bases of the junction unmatched. Germline V gene sequence: CDR1 SGHRS, CDR2 YFSETQ. The CDR3 covers 17 residues. The CDR3 DNA reads as TGCGCCAGCAGCACGGGACTAGCGGAACTCTCCTACAATGAGCAGTTCTTC. As protein: CASSTGLAELSYNEQFF.

This chain joins TRBV6-4 and TRBJ1-2, with a weak D call TRBD1 (6 bases). V shed 3 bases and J shed 8 bases, with 10 bases lying between them. The germline V gene has CDR1 MRHNA and CDR2 SNTAGT. The CDR3 loop spans 12 amino acids. The CDR3 region has the DNA TGTGCCAGCAGTGAACAGGGCCAGGGCTACACCTTC. Its translation is CASSEQGQGYTF.

This chain joins TRBV3-1 (or the pseudogene TRBV3-2) and TRBJ1-2; the D is unclear. Germline CDR1 reads LGHDT; CDR2 reads YNNKEL (reference sequence). The CDR3 is made up of 16 amino acids. The ends were cut back, 0 bases at V and 1 base at J, with 12 bases in the middle. The CDR3 DNA follows: TGTGCCAGCAGCCAAGATTTTGGAACCCTTAACTATGGCTACACCTTC. Its protein product is CASSQDFGTLNYGYTF.

The chain recombines TRBV20-1 with TRBJ1-2; D gene ambiguous. The CDR3 covers 11 residues. CDR1 DFQATT and CDR2 SNEGSKA come from the germline V gene (reference sequence). V shed 4 bases and J shed 4 bases, with 7 bases lying between them. The CDR3 region has the DNA TGCAGTGCTAATCTCCTCTATGGCTACACCTTC. Its protein product is CSANLLYGYTF.

This clone appeared a few times. CDR3 sequence reads: CASSPGLAGELNEQFF. The CDR3 bases are TGTGCCAGCAGTCCCGGGTTGGCAGGGGAATTGAATGAGCAGTTCTTC. V is TRBV2 and J is TRBJ2-1; a possible D gene is TRBD1 (6 bases). V gave up 5 bases and J gave up 7 bases, with 21 bases separating them. Germline V lookup: CDR1 SNHLY, CDR2 FYNNEI. The CDR3 spans 16 residues.

The chain has TRBV7-2 and TRBJ1-4; D unclear. CDR3 length: 15 residues. V was cut by 1 base and J by 7 bases, with 13 bases left in between. Germline V gene sequence: CDR1 SGHTA, CDR2 FQGNSA. CDR3 residues: CASSLVGLGSEKLFF. In DNA, the CDR3 is TGTGCCAGCAGCTTAGTTGGATTAGGTAGTGAAAAACTGTTTTTT.